These 7 T cell receptor beta chains were sequenced from one sample in a study of T cell clonality in common variable immunodeficiency. The assay was immunoSEQ multiplex PCR, and TCRdb's table has in-frame clones only and misses some. The sample counts under 50,000 clones, none seen once; the ten largest own about 1.9%. The sequencing input was peripheral blood mononuclear cells. These receptors all come from a person aged 18 to 70 in good health.

This clone was observed many times. The read terminates 3 residues before the CDR3 end, so the remaining end is supplied by the germline J gene. The chain combines TRBV30 with TRBJ2-6, with 12 positions matching TRBD2. The CDR3 is made up of 19 amino acids. The ends lost 1 base at V and 1 base at J; junction bases unmatched: 8. Germline lookup yields CDR1 GTSNPN and CDR2 SVGIG (reference sequence). The CDR3 spells CAWSAIVLAGGSGANVLTF. CDR3 DNA, as far as it was read: TGTGCCTGGAGTGCGATTGTTCTAGCGGGAGGGTCTGGGGCCAACGTC.

This clone was seen repeatedly, ten times or more. The read halts 3 residues ahead of the CDR3 end, with the missing end drawn from the germline J gene. V is TRBV19 and J is TRBJ1-1; maybe TRBD1 (6 bases). CDR3 length equals 14 residues. Between the trimmed V and J ends, which lost 3 bases and 5 bases, there was a span of 13 bases. Germline lookup yields CDR1 LNHDA and CDR2 SQIVND (reference sequence). The CDR3 sequence: CASSIAGAGTEAFF. Incomplete CDR3 DNA: TGTGCCAGTAGTATTGCGGGGGCAGGGACTGAA.

This clone has a count of ten or more. CDR3 sequence reads: CATQGQYYTGELFF. CDR3 DNA (partial): TGTGCCACCCAAGGACAGTACTACACCGGGGAG. The chain employs TRBV24-1 and TRBJ2-2, with a possible D match to TRBD1 (6 bases). Read coverage stops 3 residues before the CDR3 terminus; the germline J gene supplies the remainder. In germline, CDR1 is KGHDR, CDR2 SFDVKD. This CDR3 contains 14 residues. The V end lost 9 bases, the J end lost 3 bases, and 13 bases lay between the germline ends.

This clone came up many times. From the germline J gene comes the end of the CDR3, since the read stops 3 residues before it. The chain joins TRBV5-1 to TRBJ1-2; TRBD1 aligns across 8 bases. Germline V gene data show CDR1 as SGHRS and CDR2 as YFSETQ. The CDR3 consists of 15 residues. J gave up 3 bases and V 4 bases, and 8 bases lay outside the gene matches. Here the CDR3 reads CASSEQGDYYYGYTF. The part of the CDR3 DNA that was read is TGCGCCAGCAGCGAACAGGGGGATTACTACTATGGC.

To note about this clone: The read gets to within 3 residues of the CDR3 end, and the germline J gene fills in the rest. V and J are TRBV25-1 and TRBJ2-1, with a tentative D call TRBD1 (6 bases). The CDR3 runs 15 residues. The germline V and J ends were trimmed by 2 bases and 1 base, with 9 bases remaining between them. Germline V gene data show CDR1 as MGHDK and CDR2 as SYGVNS. Partial CDR3 DNA: TGTGCCAGCAGTGAAGACAGGAGGTCCTACAATGAG. It specifies CASSEDRRSYNE. The entire CDR3 is CASSEDRRSYNEQFF.

This clone was observed at least ten times. Read sequence stops 3 residues before the CDR3 end, and the germline J gene provides the missing end. The V and J genes are TRBV4-1 and TRBJ1-5; 7 nucleotides align to TRBD1. Looked up from germline, CDR1 is MGHRA and CDR2 is YSYEKL. The CDR3 loop spans 14 amino acids. With V trimmed by 4 bases and J by 2 bases, 2 bases remained unmatched. Incomplete CDR3 DNA: TGCGCCAGCAGCCCAGACAGGGGCAATCAGCCC. Amino acid sequence: CASSPDRGNQP. The whole CDR3 reads CASSPDRGNQPQHF.

This clone was seen repeatedly, ten times or more. Coverage ceases 3 residues before the CDR3 finishes, and the germline J gene fills in the end. The rearrangement links TRBV6-2 or TRBV6-3 to TRBJ2-3; TRBD1 matches 8 bases. The CDR3 loop spans 12 amino acids. The germline CDR1 and CDR2 sequences are MNHEY and SVGEGT. The J segment lost 4 bases and the V segment lost 10 bases, leaving 4 bases of the junction unmatched. The CDR3 bases that were read are TGTGCCACCGGACAGGGCCCAGATACG. Its protein is CATGQGPDT. The complete CDR3 protein is CATGQGPDTQYF.